The present T cell receptor beta chain was sequenced within a study of shared clonotypes between healthy human individuals. Across the study: Per-donor plates numbered three CD4 naive, three CD4 memory, two CD8 naive and one CD8 memory.

The authors split each subset's genomic DNA evenly across several immunoSEQ plates. Profiling relied on immunoSEQ multiplex PCR, and the TCRdb table lists in-frame clones only, not all of them. The data contain around 240,000 clones, 60% to 70% of them singletons. CD45RA-negative memory and CD45RA+ naive subsets were split from the CD4+ cells. The CDR3 is made up of 14 amino acids. The ends lost 7 bases at V and 4 bases at J; junction bases unmatched: 7. The V gene's germline CDR1 is LNHNV and CDR2 YYDKDF (reference sequence). This chain connects TRBV15 to TRBJ2-1, with TRBD1 identical over 7 bases. Sequencing used memory CD4+ T cells sorted from blood. Regarding subset: CD45RA-negative fraction. The sequence was collected from a man aged 30 to 39 in good health. The CDR3 reads CATIAGTEYNEQFF. DNA for the CDR3: TGTGCCACCATCGCCGGGACAGAGTACAATGAGCAGTTCTTC.